A single sample is the source of the 3 T cell receptor beta chains below, sequenced in a study of beta chain features in type 1 diabetes. Broader study findings: Type 1 diabetes patients had moderately but significantly shorter TCRB CDR3s in all four CD4+ subsets.

No antigen is known for these receptors. TCRB transcripts that were expressed got sequenced, as all of the isolated RNA had been reverse transcribed. Some clones are missing from TCRdb's copy, which holds only in-frame ones; the method was immunoSEQ multiplex PCR. This sample has a few hundred thousand clones, with over 8.5% found just once. Material for sequencing was central memory CD4+ T cells from blood. The receptor set was obtained from a young man with type 1 diabetes.

Ten or more counts support this clone. The CDR3, as DNA: TGTGCCAGCAGCCTAAACCCATCGCCGGGCCCTAAGAATGAGCAGTTCTTC. Its translation: CASSLNPSPGPKNEQFF. V usage is TRBV4-2 and J usage is TRBJ2-1, with D uncertain. Germline V gene lookup returns CDR1 LGHNA and CDR2 YNFKEQ. CDR3 length equals 17 residues. The V end was cut by 4 bases, the J end by 7 bases, with 23 bases between.

The chain joins TRBV6-1 to TRBJ2-3, with D perhaps matching TRBD2 (6 bases). From germline, CDR1 is MNHNS and CDR2 SASEGT. Trimming took 5 bases from V and 8 from J, leaving 8 bases between them. This CDR3 has 11 residues. CDR3 sequence reads: CASSYGGTQYF. In nucleotides, the CDR3 is TGTGCCAGCAGTTACGGGGGTACGCAGTATTTT.

This chain connects TRBV20-1 to TRBJ2-1; D uncertain. The CDR3 runs to 11 residues. Germline V lookup: CDR1 DFQATT, CDR2 SNEGSKA (reference sequence). V shed 0 bases and J shed 11 bases, with 8 bases lying between them. Written as DNA, the CDR3 is TGCAGTGCTAGAGATATAGAAAAGCAGTTCTTC. This encodes CSARDIEKQFF.